These T cell receptor beta chains were read from a single sample in a study of blood T cell repertoires in COVID-19. Libraries were prepared by immunoSEQ multiplex PCR; TCRdb keeps only in-frame clonotypes and omits some of them. Of over 65,000 clones in the sample, just under 80% were seen once. The sequenced material came from peripheral blood. These receptors all stem from a man in his 60s with COVID-19, enrolled during active disease. Each CDR3 is given with its conserved first and last residue.

cdr3_aa: CASSPGTGGGEQYF
v_call: TRBV5-1
j_call: TRBJ2-7

cdr3_aa: CASSSAPTGVSQTQYF
v_call: TRBV11-2
j_call: TRBJ2-5

cdr3_aa: CASRRGVGNTEAFF
v_call: TRBV4-2
j_call: TRBJ1-1

cdr3_aa: CASSRESETQYF
v_call: TRBV2
j_call: TRBJ2-5

cdr3_aa: CASSPSGTGGSDTEAFF
v_call: TRBV13
j_call: TRBJ1-1

cdr3_aa: CASSRRTGMDSPLHF
v_call: TRBV5-6
j_call: TRBJ1-6

cdr3_aa: CASSQDYRGNYGYTF
v_call: TRBV3-1/TRBV3-2
j_call: TRBJ1-2

cdr3_aa: CASSFAGNTEAFF
v_call: TRBV27
j_call: TRBJ1-1

cdr3_aa: CASSLGLAGKGTQYF
v_call: TRBV11-2
j_call: TRBJ2-5

cdr3_aa: CAWSVLGLAGEQYF
v_call: TRBV30
j_call: TRBJ2-7

cdr3_aa: CASSQDSNYGYTF
v_call: TRBV5-4
j_call: TRBJ1-2

cdr3_aa: CASSSLGRVVDGYTF
v_call: TRBV5-1
j_call: TRBJ1-2

cdr3_aa: CATSRERGNEKLFF
v_call: TRBV15
j_call: TRBJ1-4

cdr3_aa: CATSKGTGGNYGYTF
v_call: TRBV27
j_call: TRBJ1-2

cdr3_aa: CASSLLPGANTGELFF
v_call: TRBV7-3
j_call: TRBJ2-2

cdr3_aa: CASSLGGTGEF
v_call: TRBV7-2
j_call: TRBJ2-7

cdr3_aa: CASGLDGFYGYTF
v_call: TRBV12-5
j_call: TRBJ1-2

cdr3_aa: CASSPQGRYGEQYF
v_call: TRBV11-3
j_call: TRBJ2-7

cdr3_aa: CASSDGRGGAYGYTF
v_call: TRBV5-4
j_call: TRBJ1-2

cdr3_aa: CASSFQRGTQETQYF
v_call: TRBV5-1
j_call: TRBJ2-5

cdr3_aa: CASSPTKTGNTIYF
v_call: TRBV3-1/TRBV3-2
j_call: TRBJ1-3